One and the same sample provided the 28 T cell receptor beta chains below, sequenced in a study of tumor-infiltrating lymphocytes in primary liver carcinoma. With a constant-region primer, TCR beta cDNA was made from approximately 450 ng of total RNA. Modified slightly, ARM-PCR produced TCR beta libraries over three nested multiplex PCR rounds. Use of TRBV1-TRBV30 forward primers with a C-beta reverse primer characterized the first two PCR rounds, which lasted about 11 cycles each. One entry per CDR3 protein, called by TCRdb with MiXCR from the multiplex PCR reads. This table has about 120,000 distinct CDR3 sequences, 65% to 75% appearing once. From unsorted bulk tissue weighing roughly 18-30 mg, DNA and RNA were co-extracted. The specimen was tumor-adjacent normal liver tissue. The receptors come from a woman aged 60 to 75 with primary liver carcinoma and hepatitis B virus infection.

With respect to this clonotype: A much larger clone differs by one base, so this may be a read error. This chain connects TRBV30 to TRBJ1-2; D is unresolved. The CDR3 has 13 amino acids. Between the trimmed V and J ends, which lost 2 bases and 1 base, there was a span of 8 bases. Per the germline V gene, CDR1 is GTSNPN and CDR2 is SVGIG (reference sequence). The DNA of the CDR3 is TGTGCCTGGAGTCCCTATATTAACTATGGCTACACCTTC. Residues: CAWSPYINYGYTF.

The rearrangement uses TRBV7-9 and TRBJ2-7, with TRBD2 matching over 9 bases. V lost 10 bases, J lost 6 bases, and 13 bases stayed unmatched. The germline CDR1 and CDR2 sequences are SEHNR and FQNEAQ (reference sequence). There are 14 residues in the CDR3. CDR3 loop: CAISVYSGGVEQYF. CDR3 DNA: TGTGCCATCAGTGTGTATAGCGGGGGCGTCGAGCAGTACTTC.

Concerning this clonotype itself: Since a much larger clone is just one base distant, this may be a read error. The CDR3 loop reads CASREVGGLENEQFF. CDR3 nucleotides: TGTGCCAGCAGAGAAGTGGGAGGGTTAGAGAATGAGCAGTTCTTC. This chain uses TRBV6-5 with TRBJ2-1, with 7 bases that match TRBD2. The V and J ends lost 6 bases and 7 bases, in that order; junction bases with no gene match: 12. Germline-derived CDR1 and CDR2 are MNHEY and SVGAGI. This CDR3 comprises 15 residues.

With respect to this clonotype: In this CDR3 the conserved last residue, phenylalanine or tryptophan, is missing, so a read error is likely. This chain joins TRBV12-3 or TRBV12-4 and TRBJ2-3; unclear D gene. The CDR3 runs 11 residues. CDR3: CASSYTNTQYL. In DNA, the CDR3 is TGTGCCAGCAGTTACACAAATACGCAGTATTTA.

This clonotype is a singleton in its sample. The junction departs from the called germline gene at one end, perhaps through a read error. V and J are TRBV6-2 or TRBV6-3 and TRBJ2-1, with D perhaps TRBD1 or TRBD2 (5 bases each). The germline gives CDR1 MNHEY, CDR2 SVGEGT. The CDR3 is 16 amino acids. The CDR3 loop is CASSSAEWEPRGEHFF. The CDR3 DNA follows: TGTGCCAGCAGTTCTGCCGAGTGGGAGCCAAGGGGTGAGCACTTCTTC.

CDR3 loop: CASSYDRTSYEQYF. The CDR3 DNA reads as TGTGCCAGTAGTTACGACAGGACCTCCTACGAGCAGTACTTC. This chain links TRBV19 with TRBJ2-7; D might be TRBD1 (6 bases). The V gene's germline CDR1 is LNHDA and CDR2 SQIVND (reference sequence). V lost 5 bases and J 0 bases, leaving 11 bases between the germline ends. CDR3 length: 14 amino acids. Combining the CDR3 with reference TRBV19 and TRBJ2-7 gives the whole variable domain DGGITQSPKYLFRKEGQNVTLSCEQNLNHDAMYWYRQDPGQGLRLIYYSQIVNDFQKGDIAEGYSVSREKKESFPLTVTSAQKNPTAFYLCASSYDRTSYEQYFGPGTRLTVT.

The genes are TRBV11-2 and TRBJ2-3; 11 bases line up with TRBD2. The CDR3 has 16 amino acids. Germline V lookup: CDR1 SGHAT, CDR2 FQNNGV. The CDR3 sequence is CVGSHLGLAATDTQYF. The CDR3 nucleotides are TGTGTCGGCAGCCACTTGGGACTAGCGGCAACAGATACGCAGTATTTT. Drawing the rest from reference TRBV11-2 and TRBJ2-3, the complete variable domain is EAGVAQSPRYKIIEKRQSVAFWCNPISGHATLYWYQQILGQGPKLLIQFQNNGVVDDSQLPKDRFSAERLKGVDSTLKIQPAKLEDSAVYLCVGSHLGLAATDTQYFGPGTRLTVL.

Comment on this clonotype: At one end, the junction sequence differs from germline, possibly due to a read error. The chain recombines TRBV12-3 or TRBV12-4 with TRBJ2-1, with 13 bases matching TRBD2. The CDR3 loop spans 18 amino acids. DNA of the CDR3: TGTGCCAGCAGTGGCCCGGGACTAGCGGGAAGGACCTACAATGAGCAGATCTTC. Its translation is CASSGPGLAGRTYNEQIF.

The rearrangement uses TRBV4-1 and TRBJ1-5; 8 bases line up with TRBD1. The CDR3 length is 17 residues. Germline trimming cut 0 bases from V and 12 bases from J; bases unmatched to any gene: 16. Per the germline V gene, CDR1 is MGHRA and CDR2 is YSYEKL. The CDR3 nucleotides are TGCGCCAGCAGCCAAGATGTTGCACAGGGGGTGCGGCAACACCAGCATTTT. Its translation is CASSQDVAQGVRQHQHF.

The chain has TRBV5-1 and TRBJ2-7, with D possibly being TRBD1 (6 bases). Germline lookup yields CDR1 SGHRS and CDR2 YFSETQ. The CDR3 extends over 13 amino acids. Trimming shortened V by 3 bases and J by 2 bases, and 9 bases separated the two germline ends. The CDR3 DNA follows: TGCGCCAGCAGCTGGGACAAGGCCTACGAGCAGTACTTC. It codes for CASSWDKAYEQYF.

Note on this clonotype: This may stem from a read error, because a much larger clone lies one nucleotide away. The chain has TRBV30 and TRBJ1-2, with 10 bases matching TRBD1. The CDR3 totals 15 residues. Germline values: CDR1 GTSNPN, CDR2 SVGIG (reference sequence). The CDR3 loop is CARSVRGTGVYGYTF. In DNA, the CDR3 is TGTGCCAGGAGTGTACGCGGGACAGGGGTCTATGGCTACACCTTC.

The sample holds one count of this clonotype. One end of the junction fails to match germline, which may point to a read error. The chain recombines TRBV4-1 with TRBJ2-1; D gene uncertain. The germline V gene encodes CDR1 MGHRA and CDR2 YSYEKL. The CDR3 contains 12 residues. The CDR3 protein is CVSSHVGNEQFF. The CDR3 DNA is TGCGTCAGCAGCCATGTTGGGAATGAGCAGTTCTTC.

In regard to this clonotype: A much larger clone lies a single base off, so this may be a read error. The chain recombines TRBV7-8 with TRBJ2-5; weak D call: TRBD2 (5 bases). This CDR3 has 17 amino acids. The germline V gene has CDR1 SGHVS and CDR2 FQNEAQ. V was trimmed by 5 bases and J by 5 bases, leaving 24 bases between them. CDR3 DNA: TGTGCCAGCAGCCTCCGGTTGGGTCTAGTGGGAGCGGAGACCCAGTACTTC. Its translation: CASSLRLGLVGAETQYF.

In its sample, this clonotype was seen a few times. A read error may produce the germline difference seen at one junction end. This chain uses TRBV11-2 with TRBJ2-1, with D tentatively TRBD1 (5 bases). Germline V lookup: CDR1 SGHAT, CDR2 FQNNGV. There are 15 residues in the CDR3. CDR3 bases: TGTGCCAGCAGCTTGACAGCGACCCCCTACAATGAGCAGTCCTTT. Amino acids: CASSLTATPYNEQSF.

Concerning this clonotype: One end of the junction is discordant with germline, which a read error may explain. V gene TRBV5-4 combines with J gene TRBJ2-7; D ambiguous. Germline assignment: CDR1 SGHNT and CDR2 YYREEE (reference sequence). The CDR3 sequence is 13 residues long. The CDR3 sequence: CTSSLCSSYEQYF. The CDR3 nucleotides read TGTACCAGTAGCTTGTGTAGCTCCTATGAGCAGTACTTC.

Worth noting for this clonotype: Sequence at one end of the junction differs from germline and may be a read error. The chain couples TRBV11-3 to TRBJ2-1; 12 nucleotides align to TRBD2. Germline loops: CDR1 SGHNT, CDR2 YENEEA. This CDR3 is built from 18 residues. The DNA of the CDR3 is TGTGCCAGCAACAACCACAGGACTAGCGGGGTGCCCCCCGATGAGCAATTCTTC. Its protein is CASNNHRTSGVPPDEQFF.

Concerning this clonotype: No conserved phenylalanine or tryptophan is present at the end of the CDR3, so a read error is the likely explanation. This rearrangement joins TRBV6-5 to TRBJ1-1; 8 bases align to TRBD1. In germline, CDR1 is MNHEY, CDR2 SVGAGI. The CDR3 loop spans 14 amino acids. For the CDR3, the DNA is TGTGCCATCAGTTACACCTCACAGACAGGGGAGGCTTTCTAT. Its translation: CAISYTSQTGEAFY.

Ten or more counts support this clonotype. The CDR3 DNA sequence: TGTGCCAGCAGCTTAGGCCTGGGACAGCAAGAGACCCAGTACTTC. It translates to CASSLGLGQQETQYF. The V call is TRBV13, the J call TRBJ2-5; 7 bases fit TRBD1. The CDR3 length is 15 residues. V dropped 0 bases and J dropped 2; count of bases not matched to a gene: 3. Germline loops: CDR1 PRHDT, CDR2 FYEKMQ (reference sequence).

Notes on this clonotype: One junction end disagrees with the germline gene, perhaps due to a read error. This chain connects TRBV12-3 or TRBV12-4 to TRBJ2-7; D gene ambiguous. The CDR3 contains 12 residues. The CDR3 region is CASSPGAYEQYF. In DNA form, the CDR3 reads TGTGCCAGCAGTCCCGGAGCCTACGAGCAATACTTC.

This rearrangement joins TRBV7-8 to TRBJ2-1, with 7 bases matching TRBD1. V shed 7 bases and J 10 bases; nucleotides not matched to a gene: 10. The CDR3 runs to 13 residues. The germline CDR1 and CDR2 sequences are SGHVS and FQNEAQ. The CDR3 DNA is TGTGCCAGCAACCTCCAGGGGGAGAACGAGCAGTTCTTC. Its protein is CASNLQGENEQFF.

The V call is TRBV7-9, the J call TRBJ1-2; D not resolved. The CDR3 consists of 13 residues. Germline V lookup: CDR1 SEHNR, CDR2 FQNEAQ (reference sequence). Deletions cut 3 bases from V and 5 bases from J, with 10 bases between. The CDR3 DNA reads TGTGCCAGCAGCTTCGGGTCAGGTTATGGCTACACCTTC. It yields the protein CASSFGSGYGYTF. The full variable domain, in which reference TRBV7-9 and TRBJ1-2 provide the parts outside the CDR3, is DTGVSQNPRHKITKRGQNVTFRCDPISEHNRLYWYRQTLGQGPEFLTYFQNEAQLEKSRLLSDRFSAERPKGSFSTLEIQRTEQGDSAMYLCASSFGSGYGYTFGSGTRLTVV.

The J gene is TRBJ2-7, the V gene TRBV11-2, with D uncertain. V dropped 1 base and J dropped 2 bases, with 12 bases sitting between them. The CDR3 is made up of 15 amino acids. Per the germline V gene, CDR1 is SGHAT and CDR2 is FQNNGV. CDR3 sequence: CASSLVPRVAYEQYF. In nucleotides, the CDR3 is TGTGCCAGCAGCTTAGTCCCGAGAGTTGCCTACGAGCAGTACTTC.

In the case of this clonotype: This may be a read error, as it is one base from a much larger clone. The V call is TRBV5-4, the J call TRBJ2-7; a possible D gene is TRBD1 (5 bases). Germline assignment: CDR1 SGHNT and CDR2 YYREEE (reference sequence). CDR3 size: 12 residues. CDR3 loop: CTSSPRGNEQYF. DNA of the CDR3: TGTACCAGCAGCCCTAGGGGAAACGAGCAGTACTTC.

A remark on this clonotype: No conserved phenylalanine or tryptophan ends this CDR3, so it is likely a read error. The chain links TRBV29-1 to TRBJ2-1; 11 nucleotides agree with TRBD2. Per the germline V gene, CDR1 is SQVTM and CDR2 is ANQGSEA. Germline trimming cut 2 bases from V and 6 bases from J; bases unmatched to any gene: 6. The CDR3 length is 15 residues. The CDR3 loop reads CSVELAGGIGNEQFL. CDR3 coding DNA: TGCAGCGTTGAACTAGCGGGAGGCATCGGCAATGAGCAGTTCCTC.

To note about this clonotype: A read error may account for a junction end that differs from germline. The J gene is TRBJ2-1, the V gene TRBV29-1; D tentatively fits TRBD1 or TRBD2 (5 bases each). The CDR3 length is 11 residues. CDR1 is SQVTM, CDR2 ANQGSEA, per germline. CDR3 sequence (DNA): TGCAGTCTTGGGACCTACAATGAGCAGCTCTTC. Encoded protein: CSLGTYNEQLF.

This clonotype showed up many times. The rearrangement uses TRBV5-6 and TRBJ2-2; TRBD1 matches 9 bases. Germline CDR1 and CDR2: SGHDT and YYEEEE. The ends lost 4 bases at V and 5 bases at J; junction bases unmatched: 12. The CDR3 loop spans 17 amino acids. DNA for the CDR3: TGTGCCAGCAGCCGGAAAGGGACAGGGAGGTGTACCGGGGAGCTGTTTTTT. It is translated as CASSRKGTGRCTGELFF.

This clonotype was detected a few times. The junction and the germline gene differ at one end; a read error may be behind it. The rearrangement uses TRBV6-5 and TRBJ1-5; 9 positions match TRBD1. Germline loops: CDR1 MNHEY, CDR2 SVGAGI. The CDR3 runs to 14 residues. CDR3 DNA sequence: TGTGCCAGCAGAAAGACAGGGGGGAATCAGTCCCAGCATTTT. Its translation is CASRKTGGNQSQHF.

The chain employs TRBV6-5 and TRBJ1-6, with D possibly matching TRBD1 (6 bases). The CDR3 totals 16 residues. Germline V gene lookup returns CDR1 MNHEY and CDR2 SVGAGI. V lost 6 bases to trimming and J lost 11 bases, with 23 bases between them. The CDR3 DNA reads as TGTGCCAGCAGGGGCCAGGGGACATTGATCGTGACACCCCTCCACTTT. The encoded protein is CASRGQGTLIVTPLHF.